This record covers a single TCR beta chain. The CDR3 extends over 16 amino acids. Germline lookup yields CDR1 KGHSH and CDR2 LQKENI. With 0 bases removed from V and 0 bases from J, the gap between germline ends came to 12 bases. This record belongs to a study of blood T cell repertoires in COVID-19. Across the study: Sources were T cells, B-cell-depleted T cells, or PBMCs; the material itself was cDNA or gDNA.

As originally analysed: Researchers report that nucleated cell counts were estimated from reference gene primer amplification. Produced via immunoSEQ multiplex PCR; TCRdb's table is partial and in-frame only. The D gene and trimming were derived from the DNA, and the V and J assignments and clone size from that table. The sample records roughly 250,000 clones, roughly 84% being singletons. The material sequenced was peripheral blood. The sequence was collected from a woman between 40 and 50 years old with active or convalescent COVID-19. The chain employs TRBV18 and TRBJ2-7; D not resolved. CDR3 residues: CASSPPMSVLSYEQYF. The CDR3 DNA reads TGTGCCAGCTCACCACCTATGTCAGTTCTCTCCTACGAGCAGTACTTC.